This T cell receptor beta chain was documented in a study of OX40 agonist ivuxolimab in advanced cancers. About the research overall: The study treated patients with ivuxolimab, an agonistic anti-OX40 (CD134) antibody. Patients treated during dose escalation were battling hepatocellular carcinoma, melanoma, renal cell or head and neck cancer. Whole-study findings and limits: Among the lowest levels of clonal expansion were found in partial responders at 0.1-3.0 mg/kg.

Sampling times: baseline, cycle 4 day 1, cycle 7 day 1. Using immunoSEQ multiplex PCR, the repertoire was profiled, and TCRdb retains in-frame clones only, with some absent. The sample has 45,000 to 55,000 clones; less than 85% are singletons. On this clone itself: The antigen is undetermined.

The sequences come from CD4+ or CD8+ T cells sorted from blood, collected in a trial of the OX40 agonist ivuxolimab. The clonotype comes from an adult with an advanced solid tumor such as melanoma, head and neck, liver or kidney cancer.

The CDR3 loop reads CASSGAGGRNEQFF. The CDR3 region has the DNA TGTGCCAGCAGTGGGGCGGGAGGAAGAAATGAGCAGTTCTTC. The rearrangement links TRBV6-4 to TRBJ2-1; 8 bases line up with TRBD2. The CDR3 totals 14 residues. Germline trimming cut 4 bases from V and 7 bases from J; bases unmatched to any gene: 6. Germline lookup yields CDR1 MRHNA and CDR2 SNTAGT.